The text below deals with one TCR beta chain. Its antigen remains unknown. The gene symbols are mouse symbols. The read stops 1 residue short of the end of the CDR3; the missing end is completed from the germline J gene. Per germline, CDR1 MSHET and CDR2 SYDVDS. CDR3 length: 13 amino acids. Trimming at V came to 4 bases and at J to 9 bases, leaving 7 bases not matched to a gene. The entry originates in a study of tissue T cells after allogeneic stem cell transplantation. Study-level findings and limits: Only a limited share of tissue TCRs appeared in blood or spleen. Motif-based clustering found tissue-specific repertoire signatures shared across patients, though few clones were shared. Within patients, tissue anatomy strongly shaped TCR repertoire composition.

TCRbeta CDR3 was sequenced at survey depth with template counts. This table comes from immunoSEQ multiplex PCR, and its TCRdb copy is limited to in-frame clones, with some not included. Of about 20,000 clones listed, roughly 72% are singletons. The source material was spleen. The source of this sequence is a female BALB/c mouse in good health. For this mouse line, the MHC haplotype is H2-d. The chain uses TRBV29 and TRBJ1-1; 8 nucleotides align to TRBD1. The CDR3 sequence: CASSSHRGRQVFF. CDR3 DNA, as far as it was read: TGTGCTAGCAGTTCTCACAGGGGGAGGCAAGTCTTC.